This T cell receptor (beta chain) was sequenced for a study of blood T cell repertoires in COVID-19. Study summary: PBMCs, B-cell-depleted T cells, or T cells provided the cDNA or gDNA that made up the material.

The CDR3 runs 17 residues. Trimming removed 2 bases from V and 1 base from J, with 15 bases in between. CDR1 is MNHEY, CDR2 SMNVEV, per germline (reference sequence). This clone appeared a few times. Method: immunoSEQ multiplex PCR; TCRdb's copy keeps in-frame clones and lacks some. The sample carries approximately 90,000 clones, over 75% recorded once. V is TRBV27 and J is TRBJ2-4; no definite D call. The specimen sequenced was peripheral blood. This receptor was obtained from a man aged 60 to 69 with acute or convalescent COVID-19. The CDR3 bases are TGTGCCAGCAGTTTAAGATTACAGCCCGCTGCCAAAAACATTCAGTACTTC. As protein: CASSLRLQPAAKNIQYF.